These 30 T cell receptor beta chains were sequenced from one sample in a study of blood T cell dynamics during melanoma immunotherapy. Sequencing used immunoSEQ multiplex PCR; TCRdb keeps in-frame clones, though not all of them. The table includes 10,000 or so clones, approximately 91% detected once. As to time point: pre-treatment baseline. The specimen was blood, collected from a patient treated with checkpoint blockade. The receptors stem from a human donor with melanoma.

The chain employs TRBV27 and TRBJ2-3, with D perhaps TRBD1 (5 bases). CDR1 is MNHEY, CDR2 SMNVEV, per germline (reference sequence). V shed 4 bases and J shed 4 bases, with 21 bases lying between them. The CDR3 is made up of 17 amino acids. In nucleotides, the CDR3 is TGTGCCAGCAGTTCCCAGGGCTATTTTTTGAGTGCAGATACGCAGTATTTT. Its protein is CASSSQGYFLSADTQYF.

The chain combines TRBV4-3 with TRBJ1-5; no clear D gene. CDR1 is LGHNA and CDR2 is YSLEER in the germline V gene. The CDR3 consists of 15 residues. V dropped 0 bases and J dropped 2 bases, with 8 bases sitting between them. The CDR3 nucleotides are TGCGCCAGCAGCCAAGAAGTGTACGGCAATCAGCCCCAGCATTTT. Amino acids: CASSQEVYGNQPQHF.

The chain joins TRBV14 to TRBJ2-2, with 9 nucleotides matching TRBD1. J was trimmed by 4 bases and V by 6 bases; bases with no gene match: 6. CDR1 is SGHDN and CDR2 is FVKESK in the germline V gene. This CDR3 spans 15 amino acids. The CDR3 DNA follows: TGTGCCAGCAGTTACGGACAGGGGAGCACCGGGGAGCTGTTTTTT. Translating it yields CASSYGQGSTGELFF.

The CDR3: CSVHGTGGTETQYF. The CDR3 DNA follows: TGCAGCGTCCACGGGACAGGGGGCACGGAGACCCAGTACTTC. This chain links TRBV29-1 with TRBJ2-5; 12 bases line up with TRBD1. The germline gives CDR1 SQVTM, CDR2 ANQGSEA. CDR3 length: 14 residues. The V and J ends lost 6 bases and 5 bases, in that order; junction bases with no gene match: 7.

This clone was seen only a few times. This chain connects TRBV9 to TRBJ1-3; D not resolved. The CDR3 consists of 15 residues. Germline V gives CDR1 SGDLS, CDR2 YYNGEE. Trimming removed 0 bases from V and 1 base from J, with 8 bases in between. CDR3 residues: CASSVESGSGNTIYF. CDR3 in DNA: TGTGCCAGCAGCGTAGAAAGTGGATCTGGAAACACCATATATTTT.

V gene TRBV27 combines with J gene TRBJ2-3; D unresolved. Trimming stripped 0 bases from V and 0 bases from J, with 10 bases between. This CDR3 is built from 16 residues. The germline V gene encodes CDR1 MNHEY and CDR2 SMNVEV (reference sequence). The CDR3 DNA is TGTGCCAGCAGTTTATCTTACATCCTTAGCACAGATACGCAGTATTTT. This translates into CASSLSYILSTDTQYF.

In nucleotides, the CDR3 is TGTGCCAGCCAGCGGGAGGGCGGGAAGCAGTTCTTC. It yields the protein CASQREGGKQFF. The chain joins TRBV27 to TRBJ2-1; the match to TRBD2 covers 10 bases. This CDR3 is 12 amino acids long. CDR1 and CDR2 from the germline V gene are MNHEY and SMNVEV (reference sequence). The V segment lost 8 bases and the J segment 11 bases; nucleotides outside the gene matches: 6.

This chain joins TRBV11-2 and TRBJ1-4; D is unclear. This CDR3 spans 14 amino acids. From germline, CDR1 is SGHAT and CDR2 FQNNGV. Trimming shortened V by 3 bases and J by 4 bases, and 9 bases separated the two germline ends. This CDR3 reads CASSFRLINEKLFF. For the CDR3, the DNA is TGTGCCAGCAGCTTTAGGCTTATTAATGAAAAACTGTTTTTT.

The V gene is TRBV7-3, the J gene TRBJ2-2; D remains ambiguous. The CDR3 covers 14 residues. Trimming left V 3 bases short and J 2 bases short, with 7 bases between. The germline gives CDR1 SGHTA, CDR2 FQGTGA. Written as DNA, the CDR3 is TGTGCCAGCAGCTTGGCAGTCAACACCGGGGAGCTGTTTTTT. Translated: CASSLAVNTGELFF.

This clone turned up a few times. J is TRBJ1-5 and V is TRBV6-1; D ambiguous. The CDR3 totals 14 residues. Between the trimmed V and J ends, which lost 1 base and 3 bases, there was a span of 7 bases. Looked up from germline, CDR1 is MNHNS and CDR2 is SASEGT. The CDR3 region is CASSEVPFNQPQHF. The CDR3 nucleotides read TGTGCCAGCAGTGAAGTCCCGTTCAATCAGCCCCAGCATTTT.

The V call is TRBV5-8, the J call TRBJ2-5, with D possibly called TRBD1 or TRBD2 (6 bases each). Trimming took off 2 bases at V and 1 base at J, with 15 bases between the two ends. The CDR3 has 16 residues. Germline V gene lookup returns CDR1 SGHTS and CDR2 YDEGEE. CDR3 sequence (DNA): TGTGCCAGCAGCTTAGGGGGGCGAGGAGTCCAAGAGACCCAGTACTTC. It codes for CASSLGGRGVQETQYF.

V usage is TRBV5-1 and J usage is TRBJ1-2; weak D call: TRBD1 (5 bases). V dropped 0 bases and J dropped 6 bases, with 9 bases sitting between them. Germline CDR1 is SGHRS and CDR2 is YFSETQ. This CDR3 comprises 13 residues. This CDR3 is CASSLAGSDGYTF. CDR3 sequence (DNA): TGCGCCAGCAGCTTGGCAGGGAGCGATGGCTACACCTTC.

This clone was seen once. The V gene is TRBV4-3, the J gene TRBJ2-7; D gene ambiguous. CDR3 length: 13 amino acids. Trimming shortened V by 0 bases and J by 3 bases, and 6 bases separated the two germline ends. CDR1 is LGHNA and CDR2 is YSLEER in the germline V gene. CDR3 DNA: TGCGCCAGCAGCCAAGACTCAGGCTACGAGCAGTACTTC. Translated: CASSQDSGYEQYF.

Regarding this clone: A junction end diverges from the germline sequence, so it may reflect a read error. Here the CDR3 reads CASSQRTSGYNGQFF. CDR3 sequence (DNA): TGTGCCAGCAGCCAGAGGACTAGCGGGTACAATGGGCAGTTCTTC. V gene TRBV11-2 combines with J gene TRBJ2-1, with 11 bases lining up with TRBD2. The length of the CDR3 is 15 residues. Germline CDR1 SGHAT, CDR2 FQNNGV.

The chain joins TRBV9 to TRBJ1-1; the match to TRBD1 covers 11 bases. V dropped 4 bases and J dropped 5; count of bases not matched to a gene: 7. The CDR3 runs to 15 residues. Germline V gives CDR1 SGDLS, CDR2 YYNGEE. The DNA for the CDR3 is TGTGCCAGCAGCCCTGCCGGGACAGGGGGGACTGAAGCTTTCTTT. It encodes CASSPAGTGGTEAFF.

CDR3 sequence reads: CASSLVLNTGELFF. The CDR3 coding sequence is TGTGCCAGCAGCTTAGTTTTAAACACCGGGGAGCTGTTTTTT. The chain has TRBV11-2 and TRBJ2-2, with D unresolved. This CDR3 has 14 residues. Trimming took off 1 base at V and 2 bases at J, with 5 bases between the two ends. Germline V gene lookup returns CDR1 SGHAT and CDR2 FQNNGV.

The CDR3 region is CASSPPGLADEQFF. The CDR3 DNA reads as TGTGCCAGCTCACCTCCGGGACTAGCCGATGAGCAGTTCTTC. The chain has TRBV18 and TRBJ2-1, with TRBD2 matching over 9 bases. The junction had 5 bases not matched to a gene; V was cut back by 3 bases and J by 8 bases. The CDR3 runs to 14 residues. Germline V gene lookup returns CDR1 KGHSH and CDR2 LQKENI.

The V call is TRBV10-2, the J call TRBJ2-7, with D possibly being TRBD1 or TRBD2 (5 bases each). Germline lookup yields CDR1 WSHSY and CDR2 SAAADI. Trimming stripped 6 bases from V and 7 bases from J, with 13 bases between. This CDR3 region has 12 residues. The CDR3 DNA is TGCGCCAGCAGCCCCGGGACCCAGGAGCAGTACTTC. It yields the protein CASSPGTQEQYF.

This clone was counted a few times. V gene TRBV15 combines with J gene TRBJ1-2, with D maybe TRBD1 (5 bases). Looked up from germline, CDR1 is LNHNV and CDR2 is YYDKDF (reference sequence). Trimming pared 6 bases from V and 3 bases from J, leaving 8 bases between. CDR3 length: 12 amino acids. The CDR3 is CATRGTDYGYTF. DNA for the CDR3: TGTGCCACCAGGGGGACCGACTATGGCTACACCTTC.

This clone has more than one count but fewer than ten. The genes are TRBV28 and TRBJ1-1; D is ambiguous. The CDR3 sequence is 12 residues long. CDR1 and CDR2 from the germline V gene are MDHEN and SYDVKM. Trimming pared 3 bases from V and 4 bases from J, leaving 6 bases between. CDR3 coding DNA: TGTGCCAGCAGTTTGTGGAGCACTGAAGCTTTCTTT. Translation gives CASSLWSTEAFF.

In the case of this clone: This specimen includes other DNA sequences encoding the same CDR3. The chain employs TRBV7-8 and TRBJ1-5; a possible D gene is TRBD1 (5 bases). The germline V and J ends were trimmed by 1 base and 6 bases, with 16 bases remaining between them. This CDR3 is built from 16 residues. Germline V gene lookup returns CDR1 SGHVS and CDR2 FQNEAQ. This CDR3 is CASSLGLGRVGQPQHF. The CDR3 DNA sequence: TGTGCCAGCAGCTTAGGATTGGGCAGGGTAGGTCAGCCCCAGCATTTT.

This rearrangement joins TRBV7-9 to TRBJ2-3; no definite D call. The CDR3 totals 12 residues. Germline V gene sequence: CDR1 SEHNR, CDR2 FQNEAQ (reference sequence). The V end was cut by 5 bases, the J end by 6 bases, with 9 bases between. The CDR3, as DNA: TGTGCCAGCAGCCCTAGTGGGGATACGCAGTATTTT. Translating it yields CASSPSGDTQYF.

Only a few counts were recorded for this clone. V usage is TRBV2 and J usage is TRBJ1-1; tentatively, D is TRBD1 (5 bases). The CDR3 runs to 12 residues. Germline-derived CDR1 and CDR2 are SNHLY and FYNNEI. The V and J ends lost 2 bases and 6 bases respectively, with 7 bases between them. Here the CDR3 reads CASSEQGSEAFF. The CDR3 DNA sequence: TGTGCCAGCAGTGAACAGGGATCTGAAGCTTTCTTT.

The chain carries TRBV7-2 and TRBJ2-1; D may be TRBD2 (7 bases). Trimming took 7 bases from V and 7 from J, leaving 23 bases between them. The CDR3 is 16 amino acids. CDR1 and CDR2 from the germline V gene are SGHTA and FQGNSA. The CDR3 reads CASTTRGGRAGNEQFF. The CDR3 DNA is TGTGCCAGCACCACGCGAGGGGGGAGGGCCGGTAATGAGCAGTTCTTC.

The rearrangement joins TRBV6-1 to TRBJ2-7, with 8 bases matching TRBD2. CDR1 and CDR2 (germline): MNHNS, SASEGT. V shed 2 bases, J shed 1 base, and the junction held 7 bases outside the gene matches. The CDR3 covers 16 residues. The chain's CDR3 is CASSEIRTSSSYEQYF. In DNA form, the CDR3 reads TGTGCCAGCAGTGAAATTAGGACTAGCTCTTCCTACGAGCAGTACTTC.

The rearrangement uses TRBV11-2 and TRBJ2-1, with TRBD2 identical over 12 bases. The germline V gene has CDR1 SGHAT and CDR2 FQNNGV. J gave up 10 bases and V 5 bases, and 9 bases lay outside the gene matches. The CDR3 contains 15 residues. The CDR3 is CASSVTSGRSYEQFF. As DNA, the CDR3 is TGTGCCAGCAGCGTGACTAGCGGGAGATCGTACGAGCAGTTCTTC.

This clone has a handful of counts. This chain connects TRBV7-2 to TRBJ2-2; D unclear. V was trimmed by 3 bases and J by 2 bases, leaving 13 bases between them. Per the germline V gene, CDR1 is SGHTA and CDR2 is FQGNSA. The CDR3 runs to 16 residues. This CDR3 reads CASSFHPTTNTGELFF. The DNA for the CDR3 is TGTGCCAGCAGCTTCCATCCCACCACAAACACCGGGGAGCTGTTTTTT.

The CDR3 sequence: CASSYLAGGEYEQFF. Here the CDR3 DNA reads TGTGCCAGCAGTTACCTAGCGGGAGGTGAATATGAGCAGTTCTTC. The chain uses TRBV7-2 and TRBJ2-1, with 11 bases aligning to TRBD2. Unmatched junction bases numbered 9, after V lost 6 bases and J lost 8 bases. Looked up from germline, CDR1 is SGHTA and CDR2 is FQGNSA. This CDR3 region has 15 residues.

This chain joins TRBV2 and TRBJ2-7, with D possibly matching TRBD2 (5 bases). V dropped 6 bases and J dropped 2 bases, with 17 bases sitting between them. The CDR3 sequence is 15 residues long. Germline CDR1 SNHLY, CDR2 FYNNEI. This CDR3 reads CASSPRSQRTYEQYF. Written as DNA, the CDR3 is TGTGCCAGCAGCCCACGCTCCCAGCGGACCTACGAGCAGTACTTC.

The chain recombines TRBV5-1 with TRBJ2-7, with a weak D call TRBD2 (6 bases). V dropped 0 bases and J dropped 5 bases, with 18 bases sitting between them. The CDR3 length is 16 residues. Germline V gene data show CDR1 as SGHRS and CDR2 as YFSETQ. The CDR3 reads CASSLVGPPGDDEQYF. DNA of the CDR3: TGCGCCAGCAGCTTGGTGGGCCCCCCGGGGGACGACGAGCAGTACTTC.